This T cell receptor beta chain appears in the sequencing data of a study of CD8 T cells in ankylosing spondylitis. TCRdb re-analysed the 5' RACE reads in MiXCR, keeping a single row per CDR3 protein. The sample records about 160,000 distinct CDR3 sequences, 40% to 50% being singletons. CDR3 length equals 13 residues. With 3 bases clipped from V and 7 bases from J, the junction kept 0 bases outside the gene matches. The sample taken for sequencing was synovial fluid, either unsorted or a sorted T cell fraction (not recorded which). V and J are TRBV12-3 or TRBV12-4 and TRBJ2-1, with 10 bases matching TRBD2. The source is a male donor with ankylosing spondylitis. CDR3 residues: CASSFSGRNEQFF. Written as DNA, the CDR3 is TGTGCCAGCAGTTTTAGCGGGAGGAATGAGCAGTTCTTC.